This T cell receptor beta chain comes out of a study of T cells in tuberculosis. Study summary: A South African cohort included IGRA-negative adolescents, latently infected IGRA-positive adolescents and adults with active tuberculosis.

This clone was observed once. Its specificity is unknown. From germline, CDR1 is MGHRA and CDR2 YSYEKL. This CDR3 region has 16 residues. V lost 3 bases and J lost 0; bases outside the gene matches: 8. Sequencing used immunoSEQ multiplex PCR; TCRdb keeps in-frame clones, though not all of them. The sample records approximately 35,000 clones, around 97% being singletons. General observations from the study: Smaller distances to GMM-specific TCRs suggested their expansion in active tuberculosis. The TCR-beta difference was not significant; alpha differences partly reflected length.

The TCR sequence derives from a donor aged 10-35 years with latent tuberculosis or without tuberculosis infection. Sequencing was carried out using PBMCs. The V and J genes are TRBV4-1 and TRBJ2-7; 7 bases map to TRBD1. The CDR3 nucleotides are TGCGCCAGCAGCCAGTTAACAGGGGTTAGCTCCTACGAGCAGTACTTC. This encodes CASSQLTGVSSYEQYF.